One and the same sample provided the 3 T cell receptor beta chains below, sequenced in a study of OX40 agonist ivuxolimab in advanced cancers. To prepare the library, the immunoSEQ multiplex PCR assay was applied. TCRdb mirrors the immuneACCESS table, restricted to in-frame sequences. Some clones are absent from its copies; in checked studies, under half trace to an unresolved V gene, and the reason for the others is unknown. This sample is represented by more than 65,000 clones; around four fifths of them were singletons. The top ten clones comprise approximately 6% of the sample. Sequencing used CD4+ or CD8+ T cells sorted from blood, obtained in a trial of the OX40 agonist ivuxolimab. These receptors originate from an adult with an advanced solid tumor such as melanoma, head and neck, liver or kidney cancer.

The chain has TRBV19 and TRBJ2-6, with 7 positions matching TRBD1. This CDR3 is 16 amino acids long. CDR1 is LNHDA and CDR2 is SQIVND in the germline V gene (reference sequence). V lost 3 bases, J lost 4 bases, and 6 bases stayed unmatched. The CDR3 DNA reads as TGTGCCAGTAGTATGACAGGGTCTTCGGGGGCCAACGTCCTGACTTTC. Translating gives CASSMTGSSGANVLTF.

The CDR3: CASWPNKSPGNTIYF. The DNA of the CDR3 is TGTGCCTCTTGGCCCAACAAATCCCCTGGAAACACCATATATTTT. V usage is TRBV30 and J usage is TRBJ1-3, with D unclear. CDR1 GTSNPN and CDR2 SVGIG come from the germline V gene (reference sequence). Deletions cut 7 bases from V and 2 bases from J, with 18 bases between. The CDR3 sequence is 15 residues long.

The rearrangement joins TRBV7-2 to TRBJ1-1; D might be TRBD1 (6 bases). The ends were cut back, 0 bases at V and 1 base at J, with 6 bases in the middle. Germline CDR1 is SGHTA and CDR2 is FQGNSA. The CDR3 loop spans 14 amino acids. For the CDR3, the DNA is TGTGCCAGCAGCTTAGCAGGGGGGAACACTGAAGCTTTCTTT. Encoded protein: CASSLAGGNTEAFF.